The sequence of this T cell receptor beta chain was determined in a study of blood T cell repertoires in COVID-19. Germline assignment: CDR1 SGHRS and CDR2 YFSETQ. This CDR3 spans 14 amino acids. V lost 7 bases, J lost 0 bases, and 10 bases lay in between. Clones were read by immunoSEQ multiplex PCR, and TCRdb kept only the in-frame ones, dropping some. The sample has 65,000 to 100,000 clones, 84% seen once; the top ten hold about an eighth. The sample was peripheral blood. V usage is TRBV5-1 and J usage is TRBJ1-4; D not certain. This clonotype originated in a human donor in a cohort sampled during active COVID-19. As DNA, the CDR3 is TGCGCCAGCGGCCAGATGTCAACTAATGAAAAACTGTTTTTT. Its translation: CASGQMSTNEKLFF. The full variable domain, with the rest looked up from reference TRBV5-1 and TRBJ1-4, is KAGVTQTPRYLIKTRGQQVTLSCSPISGHRSVSWYQQTPGQGLQFLFEYFSETQRNKGNFPGRFSGRQFSNSRSEMNVSTLELGDSALYLCASGQMSTNEKLFFGSGTQLSVL.